This T cell receptor beta chain is from a study of cytomegalovirus exposure and HLA in healthy donors. The wider study: The same platform was used for the 120 validation repertoires and the 600 to 850 first-cohort repertoires, a later analysis reported.

Points on this clone: No antigen is known for it.

The study's findings and limits: Most observed TCR sequences were rare, whereas some public TCRs were detected in many donors. Investigators reported approximately 170 TCR beta chains as tied to cytomegalovirus.

The CDR3 length is 13 residues. Germline lookup yields CDR1 SGHRS and CDR2 YFSETQ. Trimming took 7 bases from V and 3 from J, leaving 10 bases between them. TCRdb's copy holds only in-frame clones and misses some; the assay was immunoSEQ multiplex PCR. The sample shows around 60,000 clones, almost 97% of them seen only once. This receptor was taken from a woman aged 18-29 years in good health and CMV-seronegative. This chain links TRBV5-1 with TRBJ2-2; a possible D gene is TRBD2 (6 bases). The specimen sequenced was PBMCs. CDR3 coding DNA: TGCGCCAGCGGCCCGGGGGACACCGGGGAGCTGTTTTTT. This translates into CASGPGDTGELFF.